The rows below give T cell receptor beta chains drawn from one sample of a study of CD8 T cells in Susac syndrome. Each CDR3 protein is one row after TCRdb ran MiXCR on the immunoSEQ multiplex PCR reads. The sample carries 150,000 or so distinct CDR3 sequences, around 93% recorded once. Sequencing input: CD4+ T cells from PBMCs. The receptors were gathered from a human donor in good health. Each CDR3 is given with its conserved first and last residue. D genes are given only for firm matches. Size tells how often a clone was seen (once, few, many) or the class of an expanded clone, and some rows leave it out.

>NA|TRBV18|TRBJ2-5|NA
CASSAQGLETQYF
TGTGCCAGCTCGGCCCAAGGACTAGAGACCCAGTACTTC
>NA|TRBV5-1|TRBJ2-5|NA
CASSFDSQETQYF
TGCGCCAGCAGCTTCGACAGCCAAGAGACCCAGTACTTC
>NA|TRBV20-1|TRBJ2-5|NA
CSAGQSRETQYF
TGCAGTGCCGGACAGTCAAGAGAAACCCAGTACTTC
>NA|TRBV4-1|TRBJ2-1|NA
CASSQESRQFF
TGCGCCAGCAGCCAAGAGAGTAGGCAGTTCTTC
>NA|TRBV5-6|TRBJ2-7|NA
CAGSFWGATGTYEQYF
TGTGCCGGCAGCTTTTGGGGGGCGACTGGCACCTACGAGCAGTACTTC
>NA|TRBV12-3/TRBV12-4|TRBJ2-1|NA
CASSYIQGLEQFF
TGTGCCAGCAGTTATATACAGGGTCTTGAGCAGTTCTTC
>NA|TRBV3-1|TRBJ1-2|NA
CASSQDSNLGYGYTF
TGTGCCAGCAGCCAAGACTCTAACCTGGGCTATGGCTACACCTTC
>TRBD2|TRBV12-3/TRBV12-4|TRBJ2-1|NA
CASSLASGGNEQFF
TGTGCCAGCAGTTTGGCTAGCGGGGGCAATGAGCAGTTCTTC
>NA|TRBV6-1|TRBJ1-1|NA
CASRTGTLSNTEAFF
TGTGCCAGCAGAACCGGGACTCTGTCCAACACTGAAGCTTTCTTT
>TRBD2|TRBV3-1|TRBJ2-7|NA
CASSPSGLSSYEQYF
TGTGCCAGCAGCCCTAGCGGGTTGAGCTCCTACGAGCAGTACTTC
>TRBD2|TRBV29-1|TRBJ2-5|NA
CSVENPLGGVYQETQYF
TGCAGCGTTGAGAACCCTTTGGGGGGGGTGTACCAAGAGACCCAGTACTTC
>NA|TRBV4-2|TRBJ1-1|NA
CASSQGVNTEAFF
TGTGCCAGCAGCCAAGGGGTCAACACTGAAGCTTTCTTT
>NA|TRBV18|TRBJ2-7|NA
CASSQGTFRAPYEQYF
TGTGCCAGCTCACAAGGGACTTTCAGGGCCCCCTACGAGCAGTACTTC
>NA|TRBV3-1|TRBJ2-1|NA
CASSQEEGPLFF
TGTGCCAGCAGCCAAGAGGAGGGGCCCTTGTTCTTC
>NA|TRBV3-1|TRBJ2-7|NA
CASSQGSFRANEQYF
TGTGCCAGCAGCCAAGGCTCCTTCAGGGCCAACGAGCAGTACTTC
>TRBD1|TRBV19|TRBJ1-1|NA
CASSIEGTGGAFF
TGTGCCAGTAGTATAGAAGGGACAGGGGGAGCTTTCTTT
>NA|TRBV29-1|TRBJ2-7|NA
CSVETTSYEQYF
TGCAGCGTTGAGACTACCTCCTACGAGCAGTACTTC
>NA|TRBV30|TRBJ1-1|NA
CAWSWRLANTEAFF
TGTGCCTGGAGTTGGCGCCTAGCGAACACTGAAGCTTTCTTT
>NA|TRBV5-6|TRBJ1-2|NA
CASSRFYGYTF
TGTGCCAGCAGCCGGTTCTATGGCTACACCTTC
>TRBD1|TRBV20-1|TRBJ2-7|NA
CSAPDRTYEQYF
TGCAGTGCTCCGGACAGGACCTACGAGCAGTACTTC
>NA|TRBV6-1|TRBJ1-4|few
CASKTGNEKLFF
TGTGCCAGCAAGACGGGAAATGAAAAACTGTTTTTT
>TRBD1|TRBV7-8|TRBJ1-5|NA
CASSRLGTGRGPQHF
TGTGCCAGCAGCCGTTTGGGGACAGGAAGGGGGCCCCAGCATTTT
>TRBD2|TRBV7-3|TRBJ2-5|NA
CASSQQTSGGWETQYF
TGTGCCAGCAGCCAACAGACTAGCGGGGGATGGGAGACCCAGTACTTC
>TRBD1|TRBV5-1|TRBJ2-5|NA
CASSLGDRVPETQYF
TGCGCCAGCAGCTTGGGTGACAGGGTACCAGAGACCCAGTACTTC
>TRBD1|TRBV9|TRBJ1-1|NA
CASSVPPGGGDTEAFF
TGTGCCAGCAGCGTCCCCCCAGGGGGTGGGGACACTGAAGCTTTCTTT
>NA|TRBV7-3|TRBJ2-5|NA
CASSFGGTETQYF
TGTGCCAGCAGCTTTGGAGGGACCGAGACCCAGTACTTC
>NA|TRBV3-1|TRBJ2-4|NA
CASSLLGREDIQYF
TGTGCCAGCAGCCTTCTTGGCAGGGAGGACATTCAGTACTTC
>NA|TRBV9|TRBJ2-5|NA
CASSVGSGETQYF
TGTGCCAGCAGCGTAGGGTCGGGAGAGACCCAGTACTTC
>TRBD1|TRBV5-6|TRBJ1-2|few
CASSRDRGNYGYTF
TGTGCCAGCAGCCGGGACAGGGGGAACTATGGCTACACCTTC
>TRBD1|TRBV10-3|TRBJ1-1|once
CAIQGATEAFF
TGTGCCATCCAGGGGGCCACTGAAGCTTTCTTT
>NA|TRBV12-3/TRBV12-4|TRBJ1-5|NA
CASSFRVGSNQPQHF
TGTGCCAGCAGTTTCAGGGTCGGTAGCAATCAGCCCCAGCATTTT
>TRBD1|TRBV15|TRBJ1-2|NA
CATSKPGTGSNYGYTF
TGTGCCACCAGCAAACCCGGGACAGGGTCTAACTATGGCTACACCTTC
>NA|TRBV7-9|TRBJ1-2|NA
CASSLARDGLYGYTF
TGTGCCAGCAGCTTAGCTAGGGACGGACTCTATGGCTACACCTTC
>NA|TRBV10-3|TRBJ2-1|once
CAIREGGEGYEQFF
TGTGCCATCAGGGAAGGGGGTGAAGGGTATGAGCAGTTCTTC
>NA|TRBV11-2|TRBJ1-1|NA
CASSLNQDTEAFF
TGTGCCAGCAGCCTTAATCAGGACACTGAAGCTTTCTTT
>NA|TRBV9|TRBJ1-1|NA
CASSVSPGTEAFF
TGTGCCAGCAGCGTAAGCCCCGGCACTGAAGCTTTCTTT
>NA|TRBV6-2/TRBV6-3|TRBJ1-1|NA
CASSYPFTEAFF
TGTGCCAGCAGTTACCCCTTCACTGAAGCTTTCTTT
>NA|TRBV10-3|TRBJ2-3|NA
CAVIDTQYF
TGTGCCGTGATAGATACGCAGTATTTT
>TRBD2|TRBV6-4|TRBJ2-3|NA
CASSERLAGRDTQYF
TGTGCCAGCAGCGAGAGACTAGCGGGGAGGGATACGCAGTATTTT
>NA|TRBV11-3|TRBJ2-2|NA
CASSLDGNTGELFF
TGTGCCAGCAGCTTAGATGGGAACACCGGGGAGCTGTTTTTT